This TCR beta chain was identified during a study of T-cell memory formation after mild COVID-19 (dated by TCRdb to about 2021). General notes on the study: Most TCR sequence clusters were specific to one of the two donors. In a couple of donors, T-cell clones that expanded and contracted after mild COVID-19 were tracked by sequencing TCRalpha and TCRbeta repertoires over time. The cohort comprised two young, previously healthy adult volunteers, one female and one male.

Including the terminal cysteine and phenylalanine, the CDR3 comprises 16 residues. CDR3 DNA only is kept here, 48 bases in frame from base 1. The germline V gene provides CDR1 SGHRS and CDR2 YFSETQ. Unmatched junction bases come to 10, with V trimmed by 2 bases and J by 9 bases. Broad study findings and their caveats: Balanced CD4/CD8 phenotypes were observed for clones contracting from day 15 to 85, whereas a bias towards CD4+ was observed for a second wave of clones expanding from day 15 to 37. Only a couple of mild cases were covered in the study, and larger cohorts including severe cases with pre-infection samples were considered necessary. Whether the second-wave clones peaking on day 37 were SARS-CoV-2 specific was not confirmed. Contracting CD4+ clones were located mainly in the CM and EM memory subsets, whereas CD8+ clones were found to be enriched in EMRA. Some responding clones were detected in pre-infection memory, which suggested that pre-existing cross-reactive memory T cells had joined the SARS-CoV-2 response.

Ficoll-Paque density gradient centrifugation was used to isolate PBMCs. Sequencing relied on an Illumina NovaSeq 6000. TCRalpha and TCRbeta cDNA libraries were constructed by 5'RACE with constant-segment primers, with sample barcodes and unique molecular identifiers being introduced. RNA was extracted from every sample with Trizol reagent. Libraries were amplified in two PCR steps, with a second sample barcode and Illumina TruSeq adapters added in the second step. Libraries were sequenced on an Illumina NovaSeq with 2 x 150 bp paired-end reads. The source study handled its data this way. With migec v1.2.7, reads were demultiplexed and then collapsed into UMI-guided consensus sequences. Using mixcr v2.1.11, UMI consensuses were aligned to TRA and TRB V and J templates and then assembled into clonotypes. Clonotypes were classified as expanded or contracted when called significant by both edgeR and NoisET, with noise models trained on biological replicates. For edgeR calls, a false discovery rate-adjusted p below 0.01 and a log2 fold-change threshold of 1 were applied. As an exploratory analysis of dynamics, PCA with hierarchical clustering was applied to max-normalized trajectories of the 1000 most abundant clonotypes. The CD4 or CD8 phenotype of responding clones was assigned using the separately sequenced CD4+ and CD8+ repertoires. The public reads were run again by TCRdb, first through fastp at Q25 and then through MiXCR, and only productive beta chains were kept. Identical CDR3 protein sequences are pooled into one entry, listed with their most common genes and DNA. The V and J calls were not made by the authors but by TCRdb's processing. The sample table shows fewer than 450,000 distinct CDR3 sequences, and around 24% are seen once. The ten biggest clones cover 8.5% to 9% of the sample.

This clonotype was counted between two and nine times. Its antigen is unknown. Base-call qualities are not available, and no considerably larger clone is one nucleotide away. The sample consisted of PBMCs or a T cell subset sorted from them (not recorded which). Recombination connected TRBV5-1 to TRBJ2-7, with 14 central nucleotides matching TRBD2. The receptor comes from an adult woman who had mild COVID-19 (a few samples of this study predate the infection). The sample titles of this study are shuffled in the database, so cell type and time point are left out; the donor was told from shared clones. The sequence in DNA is TGCGCCAGCAGCTTCAAGACTAGCGGGGGGGTCGAGAGGCAGTACTTC. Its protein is CASSFKTSGGVERQYF. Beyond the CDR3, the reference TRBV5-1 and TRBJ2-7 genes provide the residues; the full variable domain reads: KAGVTQTPRYLIKTRGQQVTLSCSPISGHRSVSWYQQTPGQGLQFLFEYFSETQRNKGNFPGRFSGRQFSNSRSEMNVSTLELGDSALYLCASSFKTSGGVERQYFGPGTRLTVT.